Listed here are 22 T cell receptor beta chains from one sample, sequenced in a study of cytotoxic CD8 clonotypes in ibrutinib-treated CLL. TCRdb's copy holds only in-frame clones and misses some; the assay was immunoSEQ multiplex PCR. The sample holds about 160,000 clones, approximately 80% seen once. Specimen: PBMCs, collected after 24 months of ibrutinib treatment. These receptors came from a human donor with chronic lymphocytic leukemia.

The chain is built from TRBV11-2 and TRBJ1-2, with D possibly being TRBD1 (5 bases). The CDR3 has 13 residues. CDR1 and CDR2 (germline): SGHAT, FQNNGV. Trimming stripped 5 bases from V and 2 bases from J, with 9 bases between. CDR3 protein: CASSLDRNYGYTF. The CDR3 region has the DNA TGTGCCAGCAGCCTCGACAGAAACTATGGCTACACCTTC.

As DNA, the CDR3 is TGTGCCAGCAGCTTATCACCGCTGGGCAACACTGAAGCTTTCTTT. Residues: CASSLSPLGNTEAFF. This chain links TRBV7-3 with TRBJ1-1; D gene ambiguous. The length of the CDR3 is 15 residues. V was cut by 2 bases and J by 2 bases, with 12 bases left in between. Germline CDR1 is SGHTA and CDR2 is FQGTGA. The full variable domain, with the rest looked up from reference TRBV7-3 and TRBJ1-1, is GAGVSQTPSNKVTEKGKYVELRCDPISGHTALYWYRQSLGQGPEFLIYFQGTGAADDSGLPNDRFFAVRPEGSVSTLKIQRTERGDSAVYLCASSLSPLGNTEAFFGQGTRLTVV.

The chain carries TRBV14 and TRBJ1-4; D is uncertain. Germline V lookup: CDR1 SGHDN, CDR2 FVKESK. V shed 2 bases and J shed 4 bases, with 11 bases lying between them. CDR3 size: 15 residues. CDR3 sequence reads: CASSQHLGINEKLFF. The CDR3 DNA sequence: TGTGCCAGCAGCCAACATTTGGGGATTAATGAAAAACTGTTTTTT. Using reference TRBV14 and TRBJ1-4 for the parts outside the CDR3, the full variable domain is EAGVTQFPSHSVIEKGQTVTLRCDPISGHDNLYWYRRVMGKEIKFLLHFVKESKQDESGMPNNRFLAERTGGTYSTLKVQPAELEDSGVYFCASSQHLGINEKLFFGSGTQLSVL.

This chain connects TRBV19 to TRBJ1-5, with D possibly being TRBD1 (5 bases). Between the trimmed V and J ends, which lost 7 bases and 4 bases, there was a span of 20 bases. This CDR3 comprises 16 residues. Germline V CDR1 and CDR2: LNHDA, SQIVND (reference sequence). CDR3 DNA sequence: TGTGCCAGTACCTCATACGGGGGAAGTGGTAATCAGCCCCAGCATTTT. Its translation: CASTSYGGSGNQPQHF.

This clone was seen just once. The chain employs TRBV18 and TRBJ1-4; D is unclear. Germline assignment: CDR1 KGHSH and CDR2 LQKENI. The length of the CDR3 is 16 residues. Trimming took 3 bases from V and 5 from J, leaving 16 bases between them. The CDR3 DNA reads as TGTGCCAGCTCACCCCGGCCCGGGTCCCCGAATGAAAAACTGTTTTTT. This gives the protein CASSPRPGSPNEKLFF.

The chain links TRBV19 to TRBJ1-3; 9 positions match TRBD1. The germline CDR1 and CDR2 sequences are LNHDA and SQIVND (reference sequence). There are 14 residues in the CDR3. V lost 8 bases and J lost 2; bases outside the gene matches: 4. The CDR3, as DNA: TGTGCCAGTGGGGGACAGGGCGCTGGAAACACCATATATTTT. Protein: CASGGQGAGNTIYF.

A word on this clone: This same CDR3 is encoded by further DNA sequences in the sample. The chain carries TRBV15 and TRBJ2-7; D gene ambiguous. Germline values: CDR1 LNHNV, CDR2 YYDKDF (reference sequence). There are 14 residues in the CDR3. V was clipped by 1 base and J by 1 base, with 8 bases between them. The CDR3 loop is CATSRGGGSYEQYF. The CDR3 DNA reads TGTGCCACCAGCAGAGGGGGTGGGTCCTACGAGCAGTACTTC. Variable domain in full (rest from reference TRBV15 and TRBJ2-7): DAMVIQNPRYQVTQFGKPVTLSCSQTLNHNVMYWYQQKSSQAPKLLFHYYDKDFNNEADTPDNFQSRRPNTSFCFLDIRSPGLGDTAMYLCATSRGGGSYEQYFGPGTRLTVT.

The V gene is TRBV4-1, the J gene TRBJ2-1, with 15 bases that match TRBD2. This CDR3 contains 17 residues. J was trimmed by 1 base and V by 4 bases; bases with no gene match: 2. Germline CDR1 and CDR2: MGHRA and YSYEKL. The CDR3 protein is CASSPGTSGRSYNEQFF. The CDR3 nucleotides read TGCGCCAGCAGCCCAGGGACTAGCGGGAGGTCCTACAATGAGCAGTTCTTC.

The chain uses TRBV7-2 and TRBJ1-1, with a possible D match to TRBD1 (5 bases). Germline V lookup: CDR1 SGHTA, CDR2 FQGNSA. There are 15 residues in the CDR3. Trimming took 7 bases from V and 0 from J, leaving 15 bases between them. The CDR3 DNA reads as TGTGCCAGCAACCCCTGGGGGAGCATGAACACTGAAGCTTTCTTT. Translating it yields CASNPWGSMNTEAFF.

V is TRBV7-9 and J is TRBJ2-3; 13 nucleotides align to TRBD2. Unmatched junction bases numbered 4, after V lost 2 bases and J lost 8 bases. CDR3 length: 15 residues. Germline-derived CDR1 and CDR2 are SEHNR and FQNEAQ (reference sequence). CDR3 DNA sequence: TGTGCCAGCAGCTTAACTAGCGGGGGGGCTGGTACGCAGTATTTT. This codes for CASSLTSGGAGTQYF.

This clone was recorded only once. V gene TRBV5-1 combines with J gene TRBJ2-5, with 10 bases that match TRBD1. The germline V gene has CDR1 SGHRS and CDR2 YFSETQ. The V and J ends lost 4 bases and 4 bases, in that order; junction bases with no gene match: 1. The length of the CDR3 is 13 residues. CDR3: CASSRDRGETQYF. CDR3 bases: TGCGCCAGCAGCAGGGACAGGGGAGAGACCCAGTACTTC.

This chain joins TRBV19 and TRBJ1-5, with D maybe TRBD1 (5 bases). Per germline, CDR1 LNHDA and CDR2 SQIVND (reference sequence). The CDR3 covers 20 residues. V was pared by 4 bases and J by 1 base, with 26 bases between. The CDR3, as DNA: TGTGCCAGTAGTAAGGCGGCCCCCCGAATGGGGCAGAGGAGCAATCAGCCCCAGCATTTT. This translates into CASSKAAPRMGQRSNQPQHF.

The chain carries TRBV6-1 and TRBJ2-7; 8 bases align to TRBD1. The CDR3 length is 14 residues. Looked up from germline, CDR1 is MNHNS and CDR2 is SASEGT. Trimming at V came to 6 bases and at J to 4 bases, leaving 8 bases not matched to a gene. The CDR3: CASRRDRPGYEQYF. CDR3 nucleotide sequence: TGTGCCAGCAGGAGGGACAGGCCCGGATACGAGCAGTACTTC.

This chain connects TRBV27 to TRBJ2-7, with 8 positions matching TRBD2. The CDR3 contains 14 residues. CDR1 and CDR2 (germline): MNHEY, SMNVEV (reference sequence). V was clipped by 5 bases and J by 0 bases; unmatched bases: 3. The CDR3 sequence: CASSPLAGSYEQYF. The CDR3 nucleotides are TGTGCCAGCAGTCCTCTAGCGGGCTCCTACGAGCAGTACTTC.

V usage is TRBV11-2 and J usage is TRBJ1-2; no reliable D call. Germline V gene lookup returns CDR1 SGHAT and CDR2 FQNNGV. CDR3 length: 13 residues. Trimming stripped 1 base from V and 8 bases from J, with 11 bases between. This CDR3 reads CASSLGASIGYTF. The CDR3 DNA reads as TGTGCCAGCAGCTTAGGGGCTTCGATAGGCTACACCTTC.

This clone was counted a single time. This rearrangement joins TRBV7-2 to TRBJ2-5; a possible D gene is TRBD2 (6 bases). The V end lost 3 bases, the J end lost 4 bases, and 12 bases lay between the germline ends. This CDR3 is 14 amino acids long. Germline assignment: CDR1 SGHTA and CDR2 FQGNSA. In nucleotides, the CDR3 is TGTGCCAGCAGCTTTACTAGCAGGGCAGAGACCCAGTACTTC. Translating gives CASSFTSRAETQYF.

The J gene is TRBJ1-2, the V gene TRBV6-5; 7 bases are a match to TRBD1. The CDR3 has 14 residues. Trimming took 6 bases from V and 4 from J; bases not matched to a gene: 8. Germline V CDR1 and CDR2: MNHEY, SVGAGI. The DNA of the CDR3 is TGTGCCAGCAGCCAAATCGGGACAGCCTATGGCTACACCTTC. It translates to CASSQIGTAYGYTF.

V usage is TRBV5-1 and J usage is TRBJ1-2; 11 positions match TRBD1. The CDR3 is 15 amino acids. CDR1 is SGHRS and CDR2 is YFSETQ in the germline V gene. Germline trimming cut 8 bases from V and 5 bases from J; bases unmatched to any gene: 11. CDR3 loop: CASRSAGTGGYGYTF. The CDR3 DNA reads TGCGCCAGTAGATCCGCCGGGACAGGGGGTTATGGCTACACCTTC.

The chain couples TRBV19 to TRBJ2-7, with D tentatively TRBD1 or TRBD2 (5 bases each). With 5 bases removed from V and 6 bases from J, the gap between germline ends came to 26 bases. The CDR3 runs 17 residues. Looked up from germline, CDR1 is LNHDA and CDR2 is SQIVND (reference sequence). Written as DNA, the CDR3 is TGTGCCAGTAGTGATCTCCCGGGCCCCGGTTTTGGGGGCGAGCAGTACTTC. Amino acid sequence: CASSDLPGPGFGGEQYF.

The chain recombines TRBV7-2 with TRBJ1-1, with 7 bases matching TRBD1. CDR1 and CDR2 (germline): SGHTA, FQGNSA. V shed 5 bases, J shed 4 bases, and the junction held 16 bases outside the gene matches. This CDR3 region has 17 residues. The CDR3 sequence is CASSLGRRTGSSTEAFF. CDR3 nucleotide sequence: TGTGCCAGCAGCCTAGGTCGGCGGACAGGAAGTTCCACTGAAGCTTTCTTT.

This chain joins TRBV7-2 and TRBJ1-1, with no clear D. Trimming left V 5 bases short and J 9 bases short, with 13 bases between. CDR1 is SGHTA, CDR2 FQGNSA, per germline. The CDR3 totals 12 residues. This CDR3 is CASSAPMGKAFF. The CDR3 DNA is TGTGCCAGCAGCGCTCCGATGGGAAAAGCTTTCTTT.

CDR3 in DNA: TGCGCCAGCAGCCACGGAAGGGGGAGCACAGATACGCAGTATTTT. Translating gives CASSHGRGSTDTQYF. This rearrangement joins TRBV4-3 to TRBJ2-3, with D possibly matching TRBD1 (6 bases). Germline values: CDR1 LGHNA, CDR2 YSLEER. The CDR3 is 15 amino acids. V was cut by 3 bases and J by 0 bases, with 10 bases left in between.